The 24 T cell receptor beta chains in this list originate from one sample, sequenced in a study of beta chain features in type 1 diabetes. Sequencing targeted expressed TCRB transcripts, as all isolated RNA had been reverse transcribed. Data came from immunoSEQ multiplex PCR; TCRdb stores just in-frame clones and leaves some out. Among about 300,000 clones listed, approximately 8.1% were seen once. The sequenced sample consisted of central memory CD4+ T cells from blood. Receptors originate from a woman aged 18 to 35 in good health.

Ten or more counts support this clone. V usage is TRBV5-6 and J usage is TRBJ2-1, with D unclear. Per the germline V gene, CDR1 is SGHDT and CDR2 is YYEEEE. The CDR3 loop spans 11 amino acids. Trimming cost V 1 base and J 8 bases, with 4 bases left between them. CDR3 nucleotide sequence: TGTGCCAGCAGCTTGTCGGATGAGCAGTTCTTC. Amino acid sequence: CASSLSDEQFF. The entire variable domain, with the rest obtained from reference TRBV5-6 and TRBJ2-1, is as follows: DAGVTQSPTHLIKTRGQQVTLRCSPKSGHDTVSWYQQALGQGPQFIFQYYEEEERQRGNFPDRFSGHQFPNYSSELNVNALLLGDSALYLCASSLSDEQFFGPGTRLTVL.

The table lists this clone with a few counts. The chain employs TRBV18 and TRBJ2-3, with 9 bases fitting TRBD2. Germline assignment: CDR1 KGHSH and CDR2 LQKENI. The junction had 9 bases not matched to a gene; V was cut back by 6 bases and J by 2 bases. The CDR3 consists of 16 residues. CDR3 nucleotides: TGTGCCAGCTCCCCCCCCGGCGGGGGGGCCACAGATACGCAGTATTTT. As protein: CASSPPGGGATDTQYF.

This clone was observed a few times. The V call is TRBV7-6, the J call TRBJ2-3; D call uncertain. The CDR3 has 11 amino acids. Trimming took 5 bases from V and 9 from J, leaving 9 bases between them. Germline loops: CDR1 SGHVS, CDR2 FNYEAQ. CDR3 sequence reads: CASSASATQYF. DNA of the CDR3: TGTGCCAGCAGCGCCTCCGCGACGCAGTATTTT.

Ten or more counts support this clone. The rearrangement joins TRBV28 to TRBJ2-7; TRBD1 matches 7 bases. Germline-derived CDR1 and CDR2 are MDHEN and SYDVKM. J was trimmed by 3 bases and V by 6 bases; bases with no gene match: 8. The CDR3 extends over 14 amino acids. The CDR3 loop is CASSTAGTVYEQYV. In nucleotides, the CDR3 is TGTGCCAGCAGCACCGCCGGGACAGTCTACGAGCAGTACGTC.

This clone was counted only a few times. V gene TRBV5-1 combines with J gene TRBJ2-1; a possible D gene is TRBD2 (5 bases). V lost 2 bases and J 13 bases, leaving 16 bases between the germline ends. Germline-derived CDR1 and CDR2 are SGHRS and YFSETQ. CDR3 length: 13 amino acids. The CDR3 region has the DNA TGCGCCAGCAGCTTCGGGGAAGGGAATTCCCAGTTCTTC. This gives the protein CASSFGEGNSQFF.

This chain connects TRBV2 to TRBJ2-7, with 7 positions matching TRBD1. The CDR3 covers 14 residues. V dropped 6 bases and J dropped 4; count of bases not matched to a gene: 9. The germline V gene has CDR1 SNHLY and CDR2 FYNNEI. In DNA, the CDR3 is TGTGCCAGCAGGGCTGACAGGGAAGGGTACGAGCAGTACGTC. Amino acid sequence: CASRADREGYEQYV.

The table lists this clone with a few counts. Other DNA sequences in this specimen translate into the identical CDR3. The chain employs TRBV7-8 and TRBJ1-5; a possible D gene is TRBD1 (5 bases). The germline V and J ends were trimmed by 1 base and 7 bases, with 17 bases remaining between them. This CDR3 is built from 16 residues. Germline-derived CDR1 and CDR2 are SGHVS and FQNEAQ. CDR3 residues: CASSLEDLRAGQPQHF. The CDR3 DNA sequence: TGTGCCAGCAGCTTAGAGGACCTCAGGGCAGGGCAGCCCCAGCATTTT.

The table lists this clone with a few counts. The rearrangement joins TRBV18 to TRBJ1-1; D is ambiguous. This CDR3 comprises 13 residues. Germline V gives CDR1 KGHSH, CDR2 LQKENI. Trimming cost V 3 bases and J 1 base, with 6 bases left between them. CDR3 amino acids: CASSPWPNTEAFF. The CDR3 DNA reads TGTGCCAGCTCACCGTGGCCGAACACTGAAGCTTTCTTT.

V and J are TRBV11-2 and TRBJ1-2; no reliable D call. Germline CDR1 and CDR2: SGHAT and FQNNGV. Trimming removed 0 bases from V and 4 bases from J, with 6 bases in between. The CDR3 runs 13 residues. Written as DNA, the CDR3 is TGTGCCAGCAGCTTAGATCTAGGCTATGGCTACACCTTC. It specifies CASSLDLGYGYTF.

This clone appeared a few times. The chain links TRBV2 to TRBJ1-5; the D is unclear. The germline V gene encodes CDR1 SNHLY and CDR2 FYNNEI. The CDR3 runs to 14 residues. V lost 1 base and J lost 4, with 8 bases in between. CDR3 loop: CASSEGAGNQPQHF. DNA for the CDR3: TGTGCCAGCAGTGAAGGGGCAGGAAATCAGCCCCAGCATTTT.

This clone was observed at least ten times. The rearrangement joins TRBV28 to TRBJ2-3, with TRBD2 matching over 10 bases. Looked up from germline, CDR1 is MDHEN and CDR2 is SYDVKM. The CDR3 sequence is 17 residues long. V was pared by 5 bases and J by 4 bases, with 12 bases of the junction left unmatched. CDR3 in DNA: TGTGCCAGCAGTACCTTTAGCGGGGGGAACGTCGCAGATACGCAGTATTTT. Translated, it gives CASSTFSGGNVADTQYF.

The genes are TRBV7-3 and TRBJ2-1, with TRBD1 as a possible D gene (5 bases). Germline V gene sequence: CDR1 SGHTA, CDR2 FQGTGA. Deletions cut 4 bases from V and 8 bases from J, with 12 bases between. This CDR3 is 13 amino acids long. The CDR3 region is CASSSARADEQFF. The DNA for the CDR3 is TGTGCCAGCAGCTCCGCCAGGGCGGATGAGCAGTTCTTC.

This clone was detected only a few times. This chain joins TRBV30 and TRBJ1-4; perhaps TRBD1 as D (6 bases). The V and J ends lost 6 bases and 3 bases respectively, with 11 bases between them. Per germline, CDR1 GTSNPN and CDR2 SVGIG (reference sequence). The CDR3 extends over 13 amino acids. The DNA of the CDR3 is TGTGCCTGTTCGACAGGTTCTAATGAAAAACTGTTTTTT. Encoded protein: CACSTGSNEKLFF.

In its sample, this clone was seen a few times. The V gene is TRBV11-2, the J gene TRBJ2-2, with D possibly being TRBD1 or TRBD2 (5 bases each). The CDR3 extends over 16 amino acids. Germline CDR1 is SGHAT and CDR2 is FQNNGV. V was clipped by 2 bases and J by 6 bases, with 16 bases between them. The CDR3 coding sequence is TGTGCCAGCAGCTTAACCCAGGGTAGCGTCGCCGGGGAGCTGTTTTTT. As protein: CASSLTQGSVAGELFF.

The chain employs TRBV29-1 and TRBJ2-3; 11 bases fit TRBD2. Germline V lookup: CDR1 SQVTM, CDR2 ANQGSEA. This CDR3 comprises 12 residues. Trimming at V came to 7 bases and at J to 4 bases, leaving 1 base not matched to a gene. The CDR3 DNA reads TGCAGCGGGACTAGCGGGTCAGATACGCAGTATTTT. Its protein is CSGTSGSDTQYF.

V is TRBV6-5 and J is TRBJ1-1; 9 bases are a match to TRBD1. CDR1 and CDR2 from the germline V gene are MNHEY and SVGAGI. V dropped 0 bases and J dropped 5; count of bases not matched to a gene: 4. The CDR3 runs 15 residues. The chain's CDR3 is CASSYSGQGGTEAFF. The CDR3 nucleotides are TGTGCCAGCAGTTACTCGGGACAGGGCGGGACTGAAGCTTTCTTT.

This chain links TRBV28 with TRBJ2-7; TRBD2 matches 11 bases. V was clipped by 6 bases and J by 5 bases; unmatched bases: 9. This CDR3 region has 15 residues. CDR1 is MDHEN and CDR2 is SYDVKM in the germline V gene. DNA for the CDR3: TGTGCCAGCAGACTAGCGACTAGCGGGGATGACGAGCAGTACGTC. Its translation is CASRLATSGDDEQYV.

V and J are TRBV4-3 and TRBJ1-3; perhaps TRBD1 as D (6 bases). The CDR3 loop spans 16 amino acids. V lost 4 bases and J lost 0, with 13 bases in between. Looked up from germline, CDR1 is LGHNA and CDR2 is YSLEER. The CDR3 protein is CASSLAGAVSGNTIYF. The CDR3 DNA sequence: TGCGCCAGCAGCCTAGCAGGGGCTGTCTCTGGAAACACCATATATTTT.

This clone was detected ten times or more. This chain joins TRBV7-2 and TRBJ1-3; D is uncertain. Deletions cut 9 bases from V and 0 bases from J, with 9 bases between. This CDR3 is 13 amino acids long. Germline assignment: CDR1 SGHTA and CDR2 FQGNSA. The CDR3 reads CASKPGSGNTIYF. CDR3 DNA sequence: TGTGCCAGTAAACCCGGCTCTGGAAACACCATATATTTT.

Ten or more counts support this clone. The chain links TRBV27 to TRBJ2-1; 7 bases line up with TRBD2. CDR3 length: 14 amino acids. V dropped 3 bases and J dropped 5; count of bases not matched to a gene: 4. Germline CDR1 MNHEY, CDR2 SMNVEV (reference sequence). The CDR3 spells CASSFGGFNNEQFF. In DNA, the CDR3 is TGTGCCAGCAGTTTCGGGGGGTTTAACAATGAGCAGTTCTTC.

Concerning this clone: Additional DNA sequences in this sample encode the identical CDR3. This chain's CDR3 is CASSFGGDYGYTF. CDR3 coding DNA: TGCGCCAGCAGCTTCGGGGGCGATTATGGCTACACCTTC. This rearrangement joins TRBV5-1 to TRBJ1-2; D may be TRBD1 (6 bases). The CDR3 totals 13 residues. V lost 2 bases, J lost 5 bases, and 10 bases lay in between. The germline V gene encodes CDR1 SGHRS and CDR2 YFSETQ.

The J gene is TRBJ2-2, the V gene TRBV11-1, with D possibly TRBD2 on 5 matching bases. Per the germline V gene, CDR1 is SGHAT and CDR2 is FQDESV (reference sequence). This CDR3 comprises 13 residues. V was clipped by 5 bases and J by 7 bases, with 11 bases between them. The CDR3 coding sequence is TGTGCCAGCAGCGTGGACGAGGGCGGGGAGCTGTTTTTT. This translates into CASSVDEGGELFF.

This chain connects TRBV11-2 to TRBJ2-1, with a possible D match to TRBD2 (6 bases). The V end lost 8 bases, the J end lost 10 bases, and 18 bases lay between the germline ends. The length of the CDR3 is 13 residues. The germline V gene encodes CDR1 SGHAT and CDR2 FQNNGV. The CDR3 DNA reads TGTGCCAGCTCCAGGAGGGCCTCTGGCGAGCAGTTCTTC. Residues: CASSRRASGEQFF.

The chain combines TRBV7-6 with TRBJ1-5, with a possible D match to TRBD1 (6 bases). The CDR3 runs to 13 residues. Trimming left V 2 bases short and J 5 bases short, with 7 bases between. From germline, CDR1 is SGHVS and CDR2 FNYEAQ. The CDR3 protein is CASSLTGYQPQHF. The CDR3 coding sequence is TGTGCCAGCAGCTTAACAGGGTATCAGCCCCAGCATTTT.